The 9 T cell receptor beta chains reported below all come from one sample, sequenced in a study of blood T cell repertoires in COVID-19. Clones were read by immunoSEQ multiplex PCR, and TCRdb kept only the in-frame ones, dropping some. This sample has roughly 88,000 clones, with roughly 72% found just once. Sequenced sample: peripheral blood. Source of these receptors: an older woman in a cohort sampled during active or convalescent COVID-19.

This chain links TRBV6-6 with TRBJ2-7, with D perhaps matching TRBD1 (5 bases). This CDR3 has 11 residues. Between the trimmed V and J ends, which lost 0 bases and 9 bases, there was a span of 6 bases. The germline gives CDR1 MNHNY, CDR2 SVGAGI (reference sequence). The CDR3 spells CASSYSGAQYF. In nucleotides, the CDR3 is TGTGCCAGCAGTTACTCTGGGGCGCAGTACTTC.

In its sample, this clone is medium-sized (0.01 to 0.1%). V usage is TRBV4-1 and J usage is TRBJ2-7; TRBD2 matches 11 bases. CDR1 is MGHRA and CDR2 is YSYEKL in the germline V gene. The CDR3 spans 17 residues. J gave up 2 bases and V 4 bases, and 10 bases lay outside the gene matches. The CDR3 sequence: CASSPTSSGGTPYEQYF. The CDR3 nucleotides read TGCGCCAGCAGCCCGACCTCTAGCGGGGGGACCCCCTACGAGCAGTACTTC.

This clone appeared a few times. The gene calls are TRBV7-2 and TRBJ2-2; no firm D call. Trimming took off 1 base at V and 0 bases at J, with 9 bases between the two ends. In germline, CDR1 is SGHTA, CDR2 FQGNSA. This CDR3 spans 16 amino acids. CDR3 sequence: CASSLERVPNTGELFF. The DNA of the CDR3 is TGTGCCAGCAGCTTAGAGAGAGTCCCGAACACCGGGGAGCTGTTTTTT.

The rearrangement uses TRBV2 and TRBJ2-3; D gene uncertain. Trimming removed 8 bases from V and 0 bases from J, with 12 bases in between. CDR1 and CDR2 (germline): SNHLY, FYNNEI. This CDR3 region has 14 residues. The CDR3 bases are TGTGCCAGCTGCCGACTGTCTAGCACAGATACGCAGTATTTT. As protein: CASCRLSSTDTQYF.

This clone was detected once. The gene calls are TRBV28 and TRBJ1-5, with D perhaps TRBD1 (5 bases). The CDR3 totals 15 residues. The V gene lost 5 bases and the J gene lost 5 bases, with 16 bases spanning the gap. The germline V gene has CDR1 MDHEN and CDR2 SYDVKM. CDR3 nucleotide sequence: TGTGCCAGCAGTAGCCTCGGGGGGTTGGATCAGCCCCAGCATTTT. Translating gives CASSSLGGLDQPQHF.

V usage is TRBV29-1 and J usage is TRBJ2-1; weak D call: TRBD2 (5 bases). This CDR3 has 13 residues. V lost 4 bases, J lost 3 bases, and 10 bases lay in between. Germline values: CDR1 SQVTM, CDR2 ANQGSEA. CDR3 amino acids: CSVVGVGYNEQFF. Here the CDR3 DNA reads TGCAGCGTTGTCGGGGTAGGCTACAATGAGCAGTTCTTC.

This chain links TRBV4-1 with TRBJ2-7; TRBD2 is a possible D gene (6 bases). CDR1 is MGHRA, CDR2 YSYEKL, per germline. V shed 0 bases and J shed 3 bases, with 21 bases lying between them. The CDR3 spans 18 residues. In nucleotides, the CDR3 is TGCGCCAGCAGCCAAGATCTTATGCGGCGGGACGGCTACTACGAGCAGTACTTC. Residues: CASSQDLMRRDGYYEQYF.

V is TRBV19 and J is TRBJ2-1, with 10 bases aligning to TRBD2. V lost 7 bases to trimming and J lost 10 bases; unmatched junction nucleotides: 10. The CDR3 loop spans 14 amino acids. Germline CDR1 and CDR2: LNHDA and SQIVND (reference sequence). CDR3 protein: CASTPAGGRGEQFF. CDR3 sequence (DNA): TGTGCCAGTACCCCAGCGGGGGGGCGGGGAGAGCAGTTCTTC. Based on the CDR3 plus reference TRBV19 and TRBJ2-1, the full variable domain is DGGITQSPKYLFRKEGQNVTLSCEQNLNHDAMYWYRQDPGQGLRLIYYSQIVNDFQKGDIAEGYSVSREKKESFPLTVTSAQKNPTAFYLCASTPAGGRGEQFFGPGTRLTVL.

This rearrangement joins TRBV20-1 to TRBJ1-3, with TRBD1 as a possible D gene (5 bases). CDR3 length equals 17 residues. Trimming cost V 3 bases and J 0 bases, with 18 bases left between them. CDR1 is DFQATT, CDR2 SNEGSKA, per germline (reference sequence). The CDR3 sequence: CSASPPTRQRSGNTIYF. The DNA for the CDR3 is TGCAGTGCTAGTCCCCCCACGAGACAGCGCTCTGGAAACACCATATATTTT.